The 7 T cell receptor beta chains below come from one sample, sequenced in a study of cytomegalovirus exposure and HLA in healthy donors. This PCR relied on a set of 60 Vbeta primers and 13 Jbeta primers. The protocol was immunoSEQ multiplex PCR, while the TCRdb copy is restricted to in-frame clones and leaves out a portion. The sample has 11,000 to 15,000 clones, about 64% seen once. Material: PBMCs. Receptor source: a woman aged 45-65 years in good health and CMV-seropositive.

V usage is TRBV5-1 and J usage is TRBJ1-4, with D uncertain. The V gene lost 2 bases and the J gene lost 4 bases, with 3 bases spanning the gap. The germline V gene encodes CDR1 SGHRS and CDR2 YFSETQ. The CDR3 is 12 residues long. DNA for the CDR3: TGCGCCAGCAGCTTCGGTAATGAAAAACTGTTTTTT. This encodes CASSFGNEKLFF.

The genes are TRBV4-1 and TRBJ2-7, with D perhaps TRBD2 (5 bases). This CDR3 has 15 amino acids. The V and J ends lost 1 base and 3 bases respectively, with 13 bases between them. Germline loops: CDR1 MGHRA, CDR2 YSYEKL. The CDR3 DNA reads as TGCGCCAGCAGCCAAGGAGGGTTTTCTGACTACGAGCAGTACTTC. Translated, it gives CASSQGGFSDYEQYF.

The rearrangement uses TRBV9 and TRBJ2-3; 7 nucleotides line up with TRBD1. The germline V gene has CDR1 SGDLS and CDR2 YYNGEE. V lost 1 base to trimming and J lost 6 bases; unmatched junction nucleotides: 8. The CDR3 covers 15 residues. The CDR3 nucleotides read TGTGCCAGCAGCGTACCCCACACAGGGGTCGATACGCAGTATTTT. Protein product: CASSVPHTGVDTQYF.

This clone ranks as medium-sized (0.01 to 0.1%). This CDR3 is also generated by other DNA sequences in the sample. This sequence joins TRBV4-1 and TRBJ2-2; 7 nucleotides agree with TRBD2. CDR1 is MGHRA and CDR2 is YSYEKL in the germline V gene. This CDR3 has 17 amino acids. The V segment lost 3 bases and the J segment 2 bases; nucleotides outside the gene matches: 9. Here the CDR3 DNA reads TGCGCCAGCAGCCATCTCGCGGGGGACGGAAACACCGGGGAGCTGTTTTTT. Translation gives CASSHLAGDGNTGELFF.

The sample holds a few counts of this clone. The V call is TRBV6-5, the J call TRBJ2-1; tentatively, D is TRBD2 (5 bases). The CDR3 consists of 11 residues. V was shortened by 7 bases and J by 9 bases, with 10 bases between the two germline ends. Germline lookup yields CDR1 MNHEY and CDR2 SVGAGI. This CDR3 is CASTDRGEQFF. In nucleotides, the CDR3 is TGTGCCAGCACCGACCGGGGTGAGCAGTTCTTC.

The chain has TRBV6-1 and TRBJ1-2; tentative D call: TRBD1 (6 bases). The V end was cut by 5 bases, the J end by 7 bases, with 14 bases between. The germline V gene has CDR1 MNHNS and CDR2 SASEGT. There are 13 residues in the CDR3. The CDR3 sequence is CASSNLRGSGYTF. The CDR3 region has the DNA TGTGCCAGCAGTAACCTCAGGGGCAGTGGCTACACCTTC.

This clone was found a few times. This chain's CDR3 is CASSEFGGRNTEAFF. The CDR3, as DNA: TGTGCCAGCAGTGAATTTGGAGGGAGGAACACTGAAGCTTTCTTT. This chain links TRBV6-1 with TRBJ1-1; the D is unclear. The CDR3 consists of 15 residues. The V gene lost 2 bases and the J gene lost 1 base, with 11 bases spanning the gap. Germline CDR1 MNHNS, CDR2 SASEGT.